The sequence of this TCR beta chain was determined in a study of tumor-infiltrating lymphocytes in primary liver carcinoma. V lost 7 bases, J lost 2 bases, and 9 bases stayed unmatched. CDR3 length: 15 residues. RNA was extracted from whole blood without cell sorting, alongside germline DNA. General study points: Tumor top-250-clone fraction significantly exceeded that of blood (p = 0.039).

A constant-region primer primed TCR beta cDNA synthesis from about 0.55 ug of total RNA. Sequencing libraries for TCR beta derived from three nested multiplex PCR rounds that used slightly modified ARM-PCR. Use of TRBV1-TRBV30 forward primers with a C-beta reverse primer characterized the first two PCR rounds, which lasted roughly 11 cycles each. MiXCR was run by TCRdb on the multiplex PCR reads, yielding one entry per CDR3 protein. The sample lists 300,000 to 400,000 distinct CDR3 sequences, approximately 65% occurring once. In regard to this clonotype: Its antigen is unidentified. A read error may explain this, as a much larger clone is one base away.

This chain uses TRBV12-3 or TRBV12-4 with TRBJ2-3; 7 bases align to TRBD2. The clonotype comes from a man aged 35-49 years with primary liver carcinoma and hepatitis B virus infection. Sample: peripheral blood. The CDR3 protein is CASKVPGTITDTQYF. Written as DNA, the CDR3 is TGTGCCAGCAAAGTACCCGGGACTATCACAGATACGCAGTATTTT.